These 11 T cell receptor beta chains came from one sample sequenced in a study of cytomegalovirus exposure and HLA in healthy donors. The PCR made use of 60 Vbeta and 13 Jbeta primers. The table came from immunoSEQ multiplex PCR; TCRdb's copy has only in-frame clones and leaves some out. Of around 64,000 clones in the sample, about four fifths were seen once. The sequencing sample was made of PBMCs. The receptors were sampled from a man aged 18 to 29 in good health and CMV-seropositive.

The genes are TRBV6-5 and TRBJ2-1; D unclear. The CDR3 loop spans 14 amino acids. CDR1 is MNHEY and CDR2 is SVGAGI in the germline V gene. Trimming shortened V by 6 bases and J by 6 bases, and 15 bases separated the two germline ends. In DNA form, the CDR3 reads TGTGCCAGCAGCCCCCCTCCCCGCAGCAATGAGCAGTTCTTC. Its translation is CASSPPPRSNEQFF.

The V gene is TRBV18, the J gene TRBJ2-3; TRBD2 matches 10 bases. Germline CDR1 KGHSH, CDR2 LQKENI. With V trimmed by 5 bases and J by 2 bases, 4 bases remained unmatched. The CDR3 runs to 15 residues. The CDR3 bases are TGTGCCAGCTCAAGTAGCGGGGGGCCCACAGATACGCAGTATTTT. Protein: CASSSSGGPTDTQYF.

The chain combines TRBV6-8 with TRBJ2-3, with a tentative D call TRBD1 (6 bases). Between the trimmed V and J ends, which lost 0 bases and 2 bases, there was a span of 6 bases. The CDR3 totals 14 residues. CDR1 is MNHGY and CDR2 is SAAAGT in the germline V gene. The CDR3 loop is CASSYSGHTDTQYF. CDR3 in DNA: TGTGCCAGCAGTTACTCGGGACACACAGATACGCAGTATTTT.

This clone appeared once. The chain couples TRBV29-1 to TRBJ1-2; D gene uncertain. In germline, CDR1 is SQVTM, CDR2 ANQGSEA. V lost 0 bases, J lost 2 bases, and 10 bases lay in between. CDR3 length: 14 residues. CDR3 bases: TGCAGCGTTGAAGATGTACAGCTCAACTATGGCTACACCTTC. This codes for CSVEDVQLNYGYTF.

This sequence joins TRBV5-6 and TRBJ1-2; 9 bases are a match to TRBD1. CDR3 length: 15 residues. The germline V gene encodes CDR1 SGHDT and CDR2 YYEEEE. V was pared by 1 base and J by 8 bases, with 9 bases of the junction left unmatched. This chain's CDR3 is CASSLWTGVLGGYTF. The CDR3, as DNA: TGTGCCAGCAGCTTGTGGACAGGGGTCTTAGGAGGCTACACCTTC.

The genes are TRBV9 and TRBJ1-1; TRBD1 matches 9 bases. Germline CDR1 is SGDLS and CDR2 is YYNGEE. The CDR3 contains 15 residues. J was trimmed by 1 base and V by 4 bases; bases with no gene match: 5. The CDR3 DNA reads TGTGCCAGCAGCTCATTGGACAGGGGGAACACTGAAGCTTTCTTT. It translates to CASSSLDRGNTEAFF.

The chain carries TRBV6-1 and TRBJ2-7; weak D call: TRBD2 (6 bases). In germline, CDR1 is MNHNS, CDR2 SASEGT. This CDR3 spans 12 amino acids. Trimming left V 8 bases short and J 0 bases short, with 8 bases between. CDR3 nucleotide sequence: TGTGCCAGCGTCGGGAGCTCCTACGAGCAGTACTTC. Translating it yields CASVGSSYEQYF.

For the CDR3, the DNA is TGTGCCAGCAGCTTACTAGCGGGGGACCCGAGCTCCTACAATGAGCAGTTCTTC. Translation: CASSLLAGDPSSYNEQFF. The gene calls are TRBV13 and TRBJ2-1, with 10 bases identical to TRBD2. Trimming removed 2 bases from V and 0 bases from J; junction bases left unmatched: 7. The length of the CDR3 is 18 residues. CDR1 is PRHDT, CDR2 FYEKMQ, per germline (reference sequence).

The genes are TRBV19 and TRBJ2-7; TRBD2 agrees at 8 bases. J lost 7 bases, V lost 10 bases, and 15 bases had no gene match. Germline CDR1 LNHDA, CDR2 SQIVND (reference sequence). The CDR3 is 14 amino acids. The CDR3 sequence: CATTSNGRAGEQYF. CDR3 nucleotide sequence: TGTGCCACTACGAGCAACGGGAGGGCCGGTGAGCAGTACTTC.

The chain recombines TRBV28 with TRBJ2-1; TRBD1 might be the D (6 bases). The V gene lost 7 bases and the J gene lost 0 bases, with 13 bases spanning the gap. CDR1 and CDR2 from the germline V gene are MDHEN and SYDVKM. This CDR3 spans 15 amino acids. In DNA, the CDR3 is TGTGCCAGCATCCCCGGACAGAGCTCCTACAATGAGCAGTTCTTC. Its translation: CASIPGQSSYNEQFF.

The V gene is TRBV7-7, the J gene TRBJ2-3; 11 nucleotides align to TRBD2. Trimming at V came to 5 bases and at J to 3 bases, leaving 4 bases not matched to a gene. This CDR3 contains 15 residues. Germline loops: CDR1 SSHAT, CDR2 FNYEAQ (reference sequence). CDR3 region: CASSQTSGSTDTQYF. CDR3 nucleotides: TGTGCCAGCAGCCAAACTAGCGGGAGTACAGATACGCAGTATTTT.